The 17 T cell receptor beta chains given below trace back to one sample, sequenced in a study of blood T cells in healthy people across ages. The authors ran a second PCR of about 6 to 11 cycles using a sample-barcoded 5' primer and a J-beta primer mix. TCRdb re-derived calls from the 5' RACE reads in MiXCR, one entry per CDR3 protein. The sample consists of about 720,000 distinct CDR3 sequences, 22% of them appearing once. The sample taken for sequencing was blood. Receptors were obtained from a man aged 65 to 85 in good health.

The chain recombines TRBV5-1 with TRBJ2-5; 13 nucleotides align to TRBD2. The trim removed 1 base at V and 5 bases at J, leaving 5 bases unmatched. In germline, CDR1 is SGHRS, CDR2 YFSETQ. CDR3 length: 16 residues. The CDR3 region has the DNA TGCGCCAGCAGCTTGAGGGGACTAGCGGGATCGGAGACCCAGTACTTC. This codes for CASSLRGLAGSETQYF.

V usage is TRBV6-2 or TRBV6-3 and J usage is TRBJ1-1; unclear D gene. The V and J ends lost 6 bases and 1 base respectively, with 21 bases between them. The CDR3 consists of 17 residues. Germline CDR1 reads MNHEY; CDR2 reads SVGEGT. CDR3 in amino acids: CASRNPRMTRRNTEAFF. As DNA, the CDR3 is TGTGCCAGCAGGAATCCCCGAATGACACGCAGGAACACTGAAGCTTTCTTT.

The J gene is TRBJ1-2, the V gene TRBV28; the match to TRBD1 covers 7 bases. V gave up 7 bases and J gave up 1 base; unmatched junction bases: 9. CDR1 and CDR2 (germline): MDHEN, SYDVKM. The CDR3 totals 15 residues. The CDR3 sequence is CASTNPGTVNYGYTF. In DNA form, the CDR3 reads TGTGCCAGCACCAACCCCGGGACAGTTAACTATGGCTACACCTTC.

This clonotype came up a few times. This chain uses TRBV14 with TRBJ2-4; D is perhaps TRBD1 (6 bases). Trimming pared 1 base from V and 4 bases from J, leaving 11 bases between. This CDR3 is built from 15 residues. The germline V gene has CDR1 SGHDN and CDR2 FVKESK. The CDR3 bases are TGTGCCAGCAGCCAAGTAGTAGGACAGAAAAACATTCAGTACTTC. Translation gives CASSQVVGQKNIQYF. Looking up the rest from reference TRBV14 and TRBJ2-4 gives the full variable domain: EAGVTQFPSHSVIEKGQTVTLRCDPISGHDNLYWYRRVMGKEIKFLLHFVKESKQDESGMPNNRFLAERTGGTYSTLKVQPAELEDSGVYFCASSQVVGQKNIQYFGAGTRLSVL.

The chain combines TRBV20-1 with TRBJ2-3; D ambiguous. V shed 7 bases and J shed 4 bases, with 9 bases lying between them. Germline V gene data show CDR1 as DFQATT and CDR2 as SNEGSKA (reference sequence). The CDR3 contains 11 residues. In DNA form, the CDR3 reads TGCAGTGGCGTAGTTGCAGATACGCAGTATTTT. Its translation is CSGVVADTQYF.

The CDR3 spells CASSQFLSEDTQYF. The CDR3 bases are TGTGCCAGCAGCCAATTCCTTAGTGAGGATACGCAGTATTTT. This chain links TRBV3-1 with TRBJ2-3; D remains ambiguous. Trimming removed 2 bases at V and 6 bases at J, with 12 bases between. The CDR3 consists of 14 residues. Germline V gene sequence: CDR1 LGHDT, CDR2 YNNKEL (reference sequence).

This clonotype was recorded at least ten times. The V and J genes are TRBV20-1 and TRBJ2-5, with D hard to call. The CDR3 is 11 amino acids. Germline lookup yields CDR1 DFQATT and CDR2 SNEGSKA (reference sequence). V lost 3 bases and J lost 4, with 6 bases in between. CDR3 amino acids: CSASPVETQYF. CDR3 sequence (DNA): TGCAGTGCTAGCCCCGTAGAGACCCAGTACTTC.

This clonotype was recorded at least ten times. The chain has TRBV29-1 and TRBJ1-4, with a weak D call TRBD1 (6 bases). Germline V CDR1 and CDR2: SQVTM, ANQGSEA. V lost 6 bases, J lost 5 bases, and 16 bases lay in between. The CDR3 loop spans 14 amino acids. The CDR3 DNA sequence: TGCAGCGTCCTGTCAGGGGCTTCCAATGAAAAACTGTTTTTT. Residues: CSVLSGASNEKLFF.

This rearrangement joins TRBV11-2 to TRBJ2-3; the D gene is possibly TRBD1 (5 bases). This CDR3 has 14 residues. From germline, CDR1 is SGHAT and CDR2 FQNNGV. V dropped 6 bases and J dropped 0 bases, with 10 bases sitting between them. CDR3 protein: CASSYRSSTDTQYF. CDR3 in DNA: TGTGCCAGCAGTTACAGGTCTAGCACAGATACGCAGTATTTT.

This chain's CDR3 is CASSGPGGMRGYTF. CDR3 bases: TGTGCCAGCAGTGGCCCCGGGGGGATGAGGGGCTACACCTTC. This rearrangement joins TRBV12-3 or TRBV12-4 to TRBJ1-2, with a weak D call TRBD1 (5 bases). V was pared by 5 bases and J by 8 bases, with 18 bases between. The CDR3 contains 14 residues.

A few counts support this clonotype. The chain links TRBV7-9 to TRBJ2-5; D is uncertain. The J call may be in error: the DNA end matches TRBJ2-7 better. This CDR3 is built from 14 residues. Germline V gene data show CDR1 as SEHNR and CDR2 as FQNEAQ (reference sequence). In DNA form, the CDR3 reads TGTGCCAGCAGCTTAGCGGACCATCCCTACGAGCAGTACTTC. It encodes CASSLADHPYEQYF.

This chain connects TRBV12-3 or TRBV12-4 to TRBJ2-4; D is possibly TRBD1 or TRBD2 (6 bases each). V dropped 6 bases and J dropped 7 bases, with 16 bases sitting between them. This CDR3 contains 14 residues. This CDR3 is CASSERRGRNIQYF. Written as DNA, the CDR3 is TGTGCCAGCAGCGAGAGACGGGGGCGGAACATTCAGTACTTC.

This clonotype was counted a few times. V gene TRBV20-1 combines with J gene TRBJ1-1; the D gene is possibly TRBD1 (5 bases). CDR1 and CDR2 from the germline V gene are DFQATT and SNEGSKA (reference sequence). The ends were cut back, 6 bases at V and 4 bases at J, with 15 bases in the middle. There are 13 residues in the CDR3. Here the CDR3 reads CSAGRDRGTEAFF. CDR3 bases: TGCAGTGCGGGCCGGGATAGGGGCACTGAAGCTTTCTTT.

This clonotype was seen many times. The chain's CDR3 is CASSLRGQGTEAFF. DNA of the CDR3: TGTGCCAGCAGTCTGAGGGGGCAAGGCACTGAAGCTTTCTTT. The chain is built from TRBV27 and TRBJ1-1, with 7 bases matching TRBD1. J gave up 4 bases and V 5 bases, and 7 bases lay outside the gene matches. This CDR3 spans 14 amino acids. The germline CDR1 and CDR2 sequences are MNHEY and SMNVEV (reference sequence).

The CDR3 nucleotides read TGCAGTGCTAGAGAGCAAGATACGCAGTATTTT. Translating gives CSAREQDTQYF. The rearrangement links TRBV20-1 to TRBJ2-3; D ambiguous. The CDR3 extends over 11 amino acids. Per the germline V gene, CDR1 is DFQATT and CDR2 is SNEGSKA (reference sequence). With 0 bases removed from V and 5 bases from J, the gap between germline ends came to 3 bases.

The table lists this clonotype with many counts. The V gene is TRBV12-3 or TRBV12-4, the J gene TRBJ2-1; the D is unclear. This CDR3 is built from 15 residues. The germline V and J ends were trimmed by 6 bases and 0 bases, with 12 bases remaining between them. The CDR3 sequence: CASSYAASSYNEQFF. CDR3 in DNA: TGTGCCAGCAGCTACGCAGCAAGCTCCTACAATGAGCAGTTCTTC.

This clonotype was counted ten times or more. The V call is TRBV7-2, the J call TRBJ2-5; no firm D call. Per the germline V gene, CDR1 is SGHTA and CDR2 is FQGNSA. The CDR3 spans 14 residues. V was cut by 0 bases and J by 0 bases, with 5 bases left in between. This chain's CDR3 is CASSLARYQETQYF. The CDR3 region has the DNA TGTGCCAGCAGCTTAGCGCGGTACCAAGAGACCCAGTACTTC.